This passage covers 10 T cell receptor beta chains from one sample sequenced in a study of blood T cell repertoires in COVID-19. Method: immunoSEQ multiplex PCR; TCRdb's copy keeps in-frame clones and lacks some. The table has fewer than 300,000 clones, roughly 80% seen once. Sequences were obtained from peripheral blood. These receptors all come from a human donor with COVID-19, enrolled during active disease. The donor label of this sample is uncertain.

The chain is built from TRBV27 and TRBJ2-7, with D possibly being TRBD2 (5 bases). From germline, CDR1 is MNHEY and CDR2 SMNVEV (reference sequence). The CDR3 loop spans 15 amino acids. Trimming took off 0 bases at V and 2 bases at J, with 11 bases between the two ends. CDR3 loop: CASSLSVGNAYEQYF. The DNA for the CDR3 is TGTGCCAGCAGTTTATCGGTCGGGAACGCCTACGAGCAGTACTTC.

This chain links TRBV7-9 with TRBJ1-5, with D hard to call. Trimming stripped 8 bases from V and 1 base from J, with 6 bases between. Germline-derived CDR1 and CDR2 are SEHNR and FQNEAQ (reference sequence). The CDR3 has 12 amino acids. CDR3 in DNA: TGTGCCAGCTCTAGGAGCAATCAGCCCCAGCATTTT. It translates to CASSRSNQPQHF.

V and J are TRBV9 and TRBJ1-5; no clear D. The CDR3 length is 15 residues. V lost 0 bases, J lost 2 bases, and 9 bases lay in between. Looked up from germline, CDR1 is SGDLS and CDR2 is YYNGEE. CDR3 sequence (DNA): TGTGCCAGCAGCGTAGGGGAGGTTGGCAATCAGCCCCAGCATTTT. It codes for CASSVGEVGNQPQHF.

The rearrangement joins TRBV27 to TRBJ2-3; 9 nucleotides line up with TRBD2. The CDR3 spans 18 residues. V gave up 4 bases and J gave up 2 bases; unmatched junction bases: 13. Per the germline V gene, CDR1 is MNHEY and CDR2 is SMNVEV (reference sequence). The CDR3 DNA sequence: TGTGCCAGCAGTTCTCCCTCTCGCGGGAGGGGGGCCACAGATACGCAGTATTTT. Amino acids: CASSSPSRGRGATDTQYF.

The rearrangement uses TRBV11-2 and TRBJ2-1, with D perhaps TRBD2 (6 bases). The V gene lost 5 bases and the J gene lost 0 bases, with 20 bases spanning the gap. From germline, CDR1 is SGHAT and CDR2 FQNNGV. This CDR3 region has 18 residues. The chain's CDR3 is CASSLPRDLQSSYNEQFF. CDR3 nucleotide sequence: TGTGCCAGCAGCCTCCCCCGGGACTTGCAGAGCTCCTACAATGAGCAGTTCTTC.

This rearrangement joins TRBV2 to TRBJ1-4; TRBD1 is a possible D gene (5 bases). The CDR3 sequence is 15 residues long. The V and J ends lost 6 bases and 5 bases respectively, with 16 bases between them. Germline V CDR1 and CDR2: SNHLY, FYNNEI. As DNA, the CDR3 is TGTGCCAGCAGAGTAGGTGACAGAAAAAATGAAAAACTGTTTTTT. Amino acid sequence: CASRVGDRKNEKLFF.

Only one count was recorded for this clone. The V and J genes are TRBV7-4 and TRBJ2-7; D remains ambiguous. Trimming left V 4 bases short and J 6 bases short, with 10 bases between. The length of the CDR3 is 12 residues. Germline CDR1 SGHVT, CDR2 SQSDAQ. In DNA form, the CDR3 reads TGTGCCAGCAGCTCCACTCGATCCGAGCAGTACTTC. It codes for CASSSTRSEQYF.

CDR3 region: CASREEAYGYTF. The CDR3 DNA is TGTGCCAGTAGGGAAGAGGCCTATGGCTACACCTTC. The chain carries TRBV19 and TRBJ1-2; D not certain. The germline V and J ends were trimmed by 6 bases and 4 bases, with 9 bases remaining between them. The CDR3 runs to 12 residues. In germline, CDR1 is LNHDA, CDR2 SQIVND (reference sequence).

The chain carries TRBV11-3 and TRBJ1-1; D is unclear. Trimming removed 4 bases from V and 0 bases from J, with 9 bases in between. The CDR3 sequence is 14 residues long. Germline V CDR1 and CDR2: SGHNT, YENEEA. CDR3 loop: CASSSAGMNTEAFF. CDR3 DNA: TGTGCCAGCAGCTCGGCGGGGATGAACACTGAAGCTTTCTTT.

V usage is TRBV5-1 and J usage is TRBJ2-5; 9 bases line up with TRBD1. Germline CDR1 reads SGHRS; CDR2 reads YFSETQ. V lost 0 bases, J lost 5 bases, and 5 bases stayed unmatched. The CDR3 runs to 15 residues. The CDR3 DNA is TGCGCCAGCAGCTTGGTACAGGGGGCATCTGAGACCCAGTACTTC. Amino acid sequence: CASSLVQGASETQYF.